The rows below give T cell receptor beta chains drawn from one sample of a study of vaccination and CD4 T cells after COVID-19. TCRdb reanalysed the PCR reads using MiXCR and keeps one entry per CDR3 protein. The data contain about 7,100 distinct CDR3 sequences, about 43% of them seen just once; the ten biggest clones take up 33%. What these receptors recognize is not known. Material for sequencing was CD4+ T cells from blood, cultured in vitro. Receptor source: a human donor in good health. CDR3s include the opening cysteine and the closing phenylalanine or tryptophan. Fields, in order: J gene, D gene, V gene, clone size, CDR3 DNA, CDR3 protein. The D gene is left open where the match is weak. Rows may omit the clone size; those that give it use once, few, many or a size class.

J gene: TRBJ2-1; D gene: -; V gene: TRBV12-3/TRBV12-4; clone size: once; CDR3 DNA: TGTGCCAGCAGTTTAGAGGGGACCGGGCGTGAGCAGTTCTTC; CDR3 protein: CASSLEGTGREQFF
J gene: TRBJ2-1; D gene: TRBD2; V gene: TRBV5-1; clone size: -; CDR3 DNA: TGCGCCAGCAGCTTGGGGGGACTAGCTGGCTACAATGAGCAGTTCTTC; CDR3 protein: CASSLGGLAGYNEQFF
J gene: TRBJ1-1; D gene: TRBD1; V gene: TRBV6-4; clone size: few; CDR3 DNA: TGTGCCAGCAGTGAGGGGGACAGGGGGCAAGCTTTCTTT; CDR3 protein: CASSEGDRGQAFF
J gene: TRBJ1-2; D gene: -; V gene: TRBV5-5; clone size: few; CDR3 DNA: TGTGCCAGCAGCGAAACAGGGATCTATGGCTACACCTTC; CDR3 protein: CASSETGIYGYTF
J gene: TRBJ2-7; D gene: -; V gene: TRBV6-5; clone size: -; CDR3 DNA: TGTGCCAGCAGTTACTCGACACCGGACTACGAGCAGTACTTC; CDR3 protein: CASSYSTPDYEQYF
J gene: TRBJ2-5; D gene: TRBD2; V gene: TRBV20-1; clone size: -; CDR3 DNA: TGCAGTGCAACGGGACTAGAATCCCCAGGGAAGAGAGGCCAGTACTTC; CDR3 protein: CSATGLESPGKRGQYF
J gene: TRBJ2-7; D gene: -; V gene: TRBV30; clone size: -; CDR3 DNA: TGTGCCTGGAGTGTAATCGGCTACGAGCAGTACTTC; CDR3 protein: CAWSVIGYEQYF
J gene: TRBJ2-3; D gene: -; V gene: TRBV30; clone size: -; CDR3 DNA: TGTGCCTGGAGTGCGGTGGGGGGTAGCACAGATACGCAGTATTTT; CDR3 protein: CAWSAVGGSTDTQYF
J gene: TRBJ1-2; D gene: -; V gene: TRBV21-1; clone size: -; CDR3 DNA: TGTGCCAGATACAGGGATGGCTACACCTTC; CDR3 protein: CARYRDGYTF
J gene: TRBJ1-1; D gene: -; V gene: TRBV7-9; clone size: -; CDR3 DNA: TGTGCCAGCAGCTCCCAGGGAGGGGACACTGAAGCTTTCTTT; CDR3 protein: CASSSQGGDTEAFF
J gene: TRBJ1-1; D gene: -; V gene: TRBV10-1; clone size: medium-sized; CDR3 DNA: TGCGCCAGCAGTGAGACAGGGCTTACTGAAGCTTTCTTT; CDR3 protein: CASSETGLTEAFF
J gene: TRBJ2-3; D gene: -; V gene: TRBV10-1; clone size: few; CDR3 DNA: TGCGCCAGCAGTGAGTCGAATGGGGGTACGCAGTATTTT; CDR3 protein: CASSESNGGTQYF
J gene: TRBJ1-2; D gene: -; V gene: TRBV20-1; clone size: few; CDR3 DNA: TGCAGTGCTAGAGCCGGGAACTATGGCTACACCTTC; CDR3 protein: CSARAGNYGYTF
J gene: TRBJ1-5; D gene: -; V gene: TRBV6-1; clone size: few; CDR3 DNA: TGTGCCAGCAGATCTACAGGGTTGGGCAATCAGCCCCAGCATTTT; CDR3 protein: CASRSTGLGNQPQHF
J gene: TRBJ2-3; D gene: TRBD1; V gene: TRBV27; clone size: -; CDR3 DNA: TGTGCCAGCAGTTTTTTGGGGACAGGGGGCGGGGGCACAGATACGCAGTATTTT; CDR3 protein: CASSFLGTGGGGTDTQYF
J gene: TRBJ1-5; D gene: -; V gene: TRBV7-9; clone size: -; CDR3 DNA: TGTGCCAGCAGCTTCGGGGATCAGCCCCAGCATTTT; CDR3 protein: CASSFGDQPQHF
J gene: TRBJ1-1; D gene: -; V gene: TRBV7-9; clone size: -; CDR3 DNA: TGTGCCAGCAGTACGGAGGCAAACACTGAAGCTTTCTTT; CDR3 protein: CASSTEANTEAFF
J gene: TRBJ1-5; D gene: -; V gene: TRBV7-2; clone size: -; CDR3 DNA: TGTGCCAGCAGCTTAATCGCAGGGCCTAATCAGCCCCAGCATTTT; CDR3 protein: CASSLIAGPNQPQHF
J gene: TRBJ1-2; D gene: -; V gene: TRBV2; clone size: -; CDR3 DNA: TGTGCCAGCAGTGAAGCGCGCCCAGGGGAGGTCCATGGCTACACCTTC; CDR3 protein: CASSEARPGEVHGYTF
J gene: TRBJ2-7; D gene: -; V gene: TRBV19; clone size: -; CDR3 DNA: TGTGCCAGTAGGGACCGGGACTCAGGTTACGAGCAGTACTTC; CDR3 protein: CASRDRDSGYEQYF
J gene: TRBJ1-5; D gene: -; V gene: TRBV3-1; clone size: -; CDR3 DNA: TGTGCCAGCAGTAGACAGGTCAATCAGCCCCAGCATTTT; CDR3 protein: CASSRQVNQPQHF
J gene: TRBJ1-5; D gene: TRBD1; V gene: TRBV27; clone size: -; CDR3 DNA: TGTGCCAGCAGTTTTTGGGCGACAGGGGGAGGACGGGGAGCCCAGCATTTT; CDR3 protein: CASSFWATGGGRGAQHF
J gene: TRBJ2-3; D gene: -; V gene: TRBV19; clone size: -; CDR3 DNA: TGTGCCAGTAGTATTTCCGGAGGGAAGGGCACAGATACGCAGTATTTT; CDR3 protein: CASSISGGKGTDTQYF
J gene: TRBJ2-2; D gene: -; V gene: TRBV7-9; clone size: -; CDR3 DNA: TGTGCCAGCAGCTTACAGGGACAACGAAACACCGGGGAGCTGTTTTTT; CDR3 protein: CASSLQGQRNTGELFF
J gene: TRBJ1-6; D gene: TRBD1; V gene: TRBV6-1; clone size: -; CDR3 DNA: TGTGCCAGCAGCGACAGGGGTAATTCACCCCTCCACTTT; CDR3 protein: CASSDRGNSPLHF
J gene: TRBJ1-6; D gene: -; V gene: TRBV6-1; clone size: -; CDR3 DNA: TGTGCCAGCAGTGGAAAGATTCTCGATTCACCCCTCCACTTT; CDR3 protein: CASSGKILDSPLHF
J gene: TRBJ1-6; D gene: TRBD1; V gene: TRBV20-1; clone size: -; CDR3 DNA: TGCAGTGCTAGAACAGGGGAAAGCTCCTATAATTCACCCCTCCACTTT; CDR3 protein: CSARTGESSYNSPLHF
J gene: TRBJ1-6; D gene: -; V gene: TRBV12-3/TRBV12-4; clone size: -; CDR3 DNA: TGTGCCAGCAGTTTTACTTGGCCCTCACCCCTCCACTTT; CDR3 protein: CASSFTWPSPLHF
J gene: TRBJ1-2; D gene: -; V gene: TRBV4-1; clone size: -; CDR3 DNA: TGCGCCAGCAGCCTCGAGGGGCGGTATGGCTACACCTTC; CDR3 protein: CASSLEGRYGYTF
J gene: TRBJ2-2; D gene: -; V gene: TRBV6-1; clone size: -; CDR3 DNA: TGTGCCAGCAGTGAGGGGGGCGCGGGGACCGGGGAGCTGTTTTTT; CDR3 protein: CASSEGGAGTGELFF
J gene: TRBJ1-2; D gene: TRBD1; V gene: TRBV6-1; clone size: few; CDR3 DNA: TGTGCCAGCAGCCATCCCCAGGGGGCAATTGGTGGCTACACCTTC; CDR3 protein: CASSHPQGAIGGYTF
J gene: TRBJ2-5; D gene: -; V gene: TRBV20-1; clone size: few; CDR3 DNA: TGCAGTGCCACCACCCCGCAGCTTCTGAAGACCCAGTACTTC; CDR3 protein: CSATTPQLLKTQYF
J gene: TRBJ1-1; D gene: -; V gene: TRBV12-3/TRBV12-4; clone size: few; CDR3 DNA: TGTGCCAGCAGTTTAATATCACGAGTCACTGAAGCTTTCTTT; CDR3 protein: CASSLISRVTEAFF
J gene: TRBJ2-3; D gene: -; V gene: TRBV7-7; clone size: -; CDR3 DNA: TGTGCTAGCAGCCCCACTACAGGGACAGATACGCAGTATTTT; CDR3 protein: CASSPTTGTDTQYF
J gene: TRBJ2-5; D gene: TRBD2; V gene: TRBV10-3; clone size: few; CDR3 DNA: TGTGCCATCAGTGAGTCGGGGCTTGAGCGGGGGCGGAAGACCCAGTACTTC; CDR3 protein: CAISESGLERGRKTQYF
J gene: TRBJ2-7; D gene: -; V gene: TRBV20-1; clone size: few; CDR3 DNA: TGCAGTGCCACAACCCCCAGGGGTGACTCCTACGAGCAGTACTTC; CDR3 protein: CSATTPRGDSYEQYF
J gene: TRBJ1-1; D gene: -; V gene: TRBV29-1; clone size: -; CDR3 DNA: TGCAGCGTTTGGTACGGGGGAACTGAAGCTTTCTTT; CDR3 protein: CSVWYGGTEAFF
J gene: TRBJ1-2; D gene: -; V gene: TRBV15; clone size: -; CDR3 DNA: TGTGCCACCAGCAGAGATGGACATGGCTACACCTTC; CDR3 protein: CATSRDGHGYTF
J gene: TRBJ1-5; D gene: -; V gene: TRBV7-8; clone size: -; CDR3 DNA: TGTGCCAGCAGCGGACAAGGCGATCAGCCCCAGCATTTT; CDR3 protein: CASSGQGDQPQHF
J gene: TRBJ2-7; D gene: -; V gene: TRBV20-1; clone size: -; CDR3 DNA: TGCAGTGCTAGACCCCGACTAGCAGGGGGGAGCTCCTACGAGCAGTACTTC; CDR3 protein: CSARPRLAGGSSYEQYF
J gene: TRBJ1-1; D gene: TRBD1; V gene: TRBV7-9; clone size: -; CDR3 DNA: TGTGCCAGCAGCTCTATCGGGACAGCCTCGAACACTGAAGCTTTCTTT; CDR3 protein: CASSSIGTASNTEAFF
J gene: TRBJ2-7; D gene: -; V gene: TRBV2; clone size: few; CDR3 DNA: TGTGCCAGCACCTTCGACAGTCCCCACGAGCAGTACTTC; CDR3 protein: CASTFDSPHEQYF
J gene: TRBJ2-1; D gene: TRBD2; V gene: TRBV27; clone size: -; CDR3 DNA: TGTGCCAGCAGTTTTAGGACTAGCGGGGGGGTACATGAGCAGTTCTTC; CDR3 protein: CASSFRTSGGVHEQFF
J gene: TRBJ2-7; D gene: -; V gene: TRBV6-1; clone size: -; CDR3 DNA: TGTGCCAGCAGTGAAATGGTGGGGACCTACGAGCAGTACTTC; CDR3 protein: CASSEMVGTYEQYF
J gene: TRBJ1-5; D gene: TRBD1; V gene: TRBV7-8; clone size: -; CDR3 DNA: TGTGCCAGCAGCTTAGGACAGGGGACGATTCAGCCCCAGCATTTT; CDR3 protein: CASSLGQGTIQPQHF
J gene: TRBJ2-4; D gene: -; V gene: TRBV6-1; clone size: -; CDR3 DNA: TGTGCCAGCAGTGCTCCCACTGTAAACATTCAGTACTTC; CDR3 protein: CASSAPTVNIQYF
J gene: TRBJ2-3; D gene: TRBD2; V gene: TRBV7-9; clone size: few; CDR3 DNA: TGTGCCACGACTAGCGGGGGAGACACAGATACGCAGTATTTT; CDR3 protein: CATTSGGDTDTQYF
J gene: TRBJ1-2; D gene: -; V gene: TRBV21-1; clone size: -; CDR3 DNA: TGTGCCAGCAGCGACTTGTTGGGTAGGGCGAACTATGGCTACACCTTC; CDR3 protein: CASSDLLGRANYGYTF
J gene: TRBJ1-2; D gene: -; V gene: TRBV6-1; clone size: medium-sized; CDR3 DNA: TGTGCCAGCATCAAAGGGGATTTCAGCGGTGCTTATGGCTACACCTTC; CDR3 protein: CASIKGDFSGAYGYTF
J gene: TRBJ1-1; D gene: -; V gene: TRBV5-5; clone size: once; CDR3 DNA: TGTGCCAGCAGTTACATTGGCGACACTGAAGCTTTCTTT; CDR3 protein: CASSYIGDTEAFF
J gene: TRBJ2-3; D gene: -; V gene: TRBV2; clone size: -; CDR3 DNA: TGTGCCAGCAGGGCGGAAGCAGATACGCAGTATTTT; CDR3 protein: CASRAEADTQYF